The table lists the clone carrying this TCR beta chain with a count of one. The antigen is unknown. Germline values: CDR1 SNHLY, CDR2 FYNNEI. The CDR3 is 15 residues long. This record comes from a study of cytomegalovirus exposure and HLA in healthy donors. Regarding the study as a whole: An ancestry cluster, one associated with Asian ancestry, reportedly showed fewer N-insertions than the approximately 720-donor mean in a later analysis.

In the PCR, 60 Vbeta and 13 Jbeta primers were used. Clones were sequenced by immunoSEQ multiplex PCR, and TCRdb holds only the in-frame ones, with some missing. The data contain over 200,000 clones, around 80% of them singletons. The V call is TRBV2, the J call TRBJ2-5; 9 nucleotides agree with TRBD2. The J call may not be correct, given that the DNA end is closer to TRBJ2-7. The sample taken for sequencing was PBMCs. The TCR sequence derives from an older woman in good health and CMV-seropositive. The DNA of the CDR3 is TGTGCCAGCAGCCTGGCACTAGCGGGTACTGGCGAGCAGTACTTC. This sequence encodes CASSLALAGTGEQYF.